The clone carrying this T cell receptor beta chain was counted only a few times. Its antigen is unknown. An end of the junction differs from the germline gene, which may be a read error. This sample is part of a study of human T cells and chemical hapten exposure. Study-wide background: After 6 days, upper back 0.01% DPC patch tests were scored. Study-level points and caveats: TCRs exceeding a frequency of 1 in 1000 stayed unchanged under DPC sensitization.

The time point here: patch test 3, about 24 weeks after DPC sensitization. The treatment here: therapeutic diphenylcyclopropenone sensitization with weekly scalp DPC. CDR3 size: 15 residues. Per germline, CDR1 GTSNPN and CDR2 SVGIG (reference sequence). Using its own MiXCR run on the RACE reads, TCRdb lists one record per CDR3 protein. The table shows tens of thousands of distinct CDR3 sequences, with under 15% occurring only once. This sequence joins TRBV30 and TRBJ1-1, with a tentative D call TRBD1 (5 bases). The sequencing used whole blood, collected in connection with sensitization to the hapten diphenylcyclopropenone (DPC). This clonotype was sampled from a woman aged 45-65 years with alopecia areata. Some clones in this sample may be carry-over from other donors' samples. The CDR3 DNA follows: TGTGCCTGGAGTGTACCCCTGACAGCGGTAGCCGTATCTGCATTT. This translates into CAWSVPLTAVAVSAF.